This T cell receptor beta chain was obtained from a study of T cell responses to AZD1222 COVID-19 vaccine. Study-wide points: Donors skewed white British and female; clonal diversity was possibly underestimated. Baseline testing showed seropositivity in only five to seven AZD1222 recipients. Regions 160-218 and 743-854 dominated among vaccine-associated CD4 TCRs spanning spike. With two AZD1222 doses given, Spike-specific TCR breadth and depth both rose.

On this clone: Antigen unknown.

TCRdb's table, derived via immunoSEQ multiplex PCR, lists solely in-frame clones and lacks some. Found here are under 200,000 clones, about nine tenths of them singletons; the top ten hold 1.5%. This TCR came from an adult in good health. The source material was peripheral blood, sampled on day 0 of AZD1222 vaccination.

This CDR3 reads CASRGRVPRSSGANVLTF. Written as DNA, the CDR3 is TGTGCCAGCAGAGGCCGGGTCCCGCGGAGCTCTGGGGCCAACGTCCTGACTTTC. This chain connects TRBV9 to TRBJ2-6; D unclear. The CDR3 covers 18 residues. Germline CDR1 reads SGDLS; CDR2 reads YYNGEE. V lost 5 bases, J lost 0 bases, and 18 bases lay in between. Complete variable domain (other parts from reference TRBV9 and TRBJ2-6): DSGVTQTPKHLITATGQRVTLRCSPRSGDLSVYWYQQSLDQGLQFLIQYYNGEERAKGNILERFSAQQFPDLHSELNLSSLELGDSALYFCASRGRVPRSSGANVLTFGAGSRLTVL.